The clone carrying this TCR beta chain came up once. The sample is drawn from a study of blood T cell repertoires in COVID-19. Study at large: COVID-19 samples collected from the United States, Italy and Spain covered acute and convalescent phases. The cDNA or gDNA used as material had been derived from T cells, B-cell-depleted T cells, or PBMCs.

The Seattle site enrolled patients during active infection and followed them longitudinally. J lost 4 bases, V lost 3 bases, and 11 bases had no gene match. CDR1 and CDR2 (germline): SGHTS, YDEGEE. This CDR3 has 16 amino acids. The authors' processing: Reference gene primer amplification in the assay estimated nucleated cell counts. Repertoires were generated with immunoSEQ multiplex PCR, while TCRdb's copy carries only in-frame clones and drops some. The V and J calls and clone size were taken over from that table, and D and trimming were inferred from the DNA. Of about 420,000 clones listed, around 90% were seen once; the top ten hold 0.7% to 0.85%.

The source material was peripheral blood. This receptor was obtained from a man aged 18-30 years with COVID-19, enrolled during active disease. The J gene is TRBJ2-5, the V gene TRBV5-8, with 8 positions matching TRBD2. In DNA form, the CDR3 reads TGTGCCAGCAGCTATGGCTCCGGGACTAGTGTAGAGACCCAGTACTTC. Protein sequence: CASSYGSGTSVETQYF.